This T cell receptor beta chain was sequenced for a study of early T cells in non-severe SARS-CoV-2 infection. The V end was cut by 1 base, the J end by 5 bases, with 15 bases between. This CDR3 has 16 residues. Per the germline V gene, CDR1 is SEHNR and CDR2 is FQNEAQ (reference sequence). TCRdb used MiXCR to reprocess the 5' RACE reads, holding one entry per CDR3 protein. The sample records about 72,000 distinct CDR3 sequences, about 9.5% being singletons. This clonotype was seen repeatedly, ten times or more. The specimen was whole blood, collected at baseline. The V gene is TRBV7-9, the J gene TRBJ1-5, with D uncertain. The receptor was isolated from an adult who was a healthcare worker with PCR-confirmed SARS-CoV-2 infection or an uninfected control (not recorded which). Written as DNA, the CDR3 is TGTGCCAGCAGCTTAGGGACTCCGGTCGGCGATCAGCCCCAGCATTTT. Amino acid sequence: CASSLGTPVGDQPQHF.